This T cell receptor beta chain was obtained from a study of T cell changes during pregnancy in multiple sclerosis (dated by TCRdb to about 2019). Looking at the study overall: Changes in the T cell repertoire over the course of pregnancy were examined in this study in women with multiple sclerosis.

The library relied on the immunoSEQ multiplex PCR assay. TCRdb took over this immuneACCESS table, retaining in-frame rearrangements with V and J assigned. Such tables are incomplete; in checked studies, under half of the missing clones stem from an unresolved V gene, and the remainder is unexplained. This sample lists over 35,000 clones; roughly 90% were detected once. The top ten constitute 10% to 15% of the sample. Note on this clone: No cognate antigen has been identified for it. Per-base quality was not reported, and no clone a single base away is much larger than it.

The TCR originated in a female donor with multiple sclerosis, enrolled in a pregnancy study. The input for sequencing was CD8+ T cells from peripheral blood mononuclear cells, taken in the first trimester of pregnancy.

The CDR3 in this case is CASSIGGGGAFF. The bases read TGTGCCAGCAGTATTGGGGGAGGAGGAGCTTTCTTT. The rearrangement joined TRBV7-9 to TRBJ1-1; a weak D assignment points to TRBD1 (5 bases agree). Reading the germline V gene (reference sequence) gives CDR1 SEHNR and CDR2 FQNEAQ. Trimming at the junction amounts to 6 bases on V and 10 bases on J, and the germline ends lie 15 bases apart. Reading from cysteine to phenylalanine, the CDR3 counts 12 amino acids. The read is trimmed to its CDR3 DNA, 36 bases read in frame from base 1.